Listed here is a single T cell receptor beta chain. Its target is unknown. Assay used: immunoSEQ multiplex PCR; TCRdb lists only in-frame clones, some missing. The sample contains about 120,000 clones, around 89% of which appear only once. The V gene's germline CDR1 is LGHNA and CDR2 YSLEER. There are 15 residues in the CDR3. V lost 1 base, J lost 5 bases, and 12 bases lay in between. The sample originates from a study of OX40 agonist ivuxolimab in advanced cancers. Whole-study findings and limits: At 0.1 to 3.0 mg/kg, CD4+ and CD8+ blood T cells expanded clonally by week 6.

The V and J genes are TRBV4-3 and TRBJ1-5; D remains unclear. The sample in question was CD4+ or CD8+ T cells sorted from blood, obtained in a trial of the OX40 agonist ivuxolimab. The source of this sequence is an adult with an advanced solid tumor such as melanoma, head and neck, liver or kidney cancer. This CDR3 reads CASSQGGSRDQPQHF. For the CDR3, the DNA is TGCGCCAGCAGCCAAGGCGGCAGCCGTGATCAGCCCCAGCATTTT.